These 29 T cell receptor beta chains share one sample of origin, sequenced in a study of response to subunit inactivated influenza vaccine. TCRdb used MiXCR to reprocess the RT-PCR reads, holding one entry per CDR3 protein. In the table there are hundreds of thousands of distinct CDR3 sequences, 21% of which are singletons. Material: PBMCs from blood, obtained about 19 months after vaccination. Receptors were obtained from a man between 50 and 69 years old who received an inactivated influenza vaccine.

This clonotype occurred a few times. The chain carries TRBV20-1 and TRBJ2-7; D perhaps matches TRBD1 (5 bases). Trimming took off 3 bases at V and 0 bases at J, with 9 bases between the two ends. CDR3 size: 13 residues. CDR1 is DFQATT and CDR2 is SNEGSKA in the germline V gene (reference sequence). The CDR3 loop reads CSARTDSSYEQYF. In DNA form, the CDR3 reads TGCAGTGCTAGGACAGATAGCTCCTACGAGCAGTACTTC.

In this sample, this clonotype turned up a few times. The chain is built from TRBV5-1 and TRBJ2-7; TRBD1 matches at 9 bases. The CDR3 length is 16 residues. J gave up 0 bases and V 4 bases, and 8 bases lay outside the gene matches. The V gene's germline CDR1 is SGHRS and CDR2 YFSETQ. CDR3 region: CASSITPGQGSYEQYF. CDR3 DNA sequence: TGCGCCAGCAGCATAACGCCGGGACAGGGCTCCTACGAGCAGTACTTC.

This rearrangement joins TRBV2 to TRBJ2-2; 10 bases map to TRBD1. J was trimmed by 7 bases and V by 2 bases; bases with no gene match: 7. This CDR3 has 16 amino acids. Per germline, CDR1 SNHLY and CDR2 FYNNEI. The CDR3 sequence: CASSESGQGLGGELFF. The CDR3 DNA follows: TGTGCCAGCAGTGAATCGGGACAGGGGCTTGGCGGGGAGCTGTTTTTT. Full variable domain (missing parts from reference TRBV2 and TRBJ2-2): EPEVTQTPSHQVTQMGQEVILRCVPISNHLYFYWYRQILGQKVEFLVSFYNNEISEKSEIFDDQFSVERPDGSNFTLKIRSTKLEDSAMYFCASSESGQGLGGELFFGEGSRLTVL.

V usage is TRBV7-6 and J usage is TRBJ2-7; possible D gene TRBD2, 6 bases. The ends were cut back, 1 base at V and 0 bases at J, with 10 bases in the middle. This CDR3 contains 15 residues. Germline loops: CDR1 SGHVS, CDR2 FNYEAQ. Here the CDR3 DNA reads TGTGCCAGCAGCTTAGGGCGGGGATACTCCTACGAGCAGTACTTC. Translating it yields CASSLGRGYSYEQYF.

The V and J genes are TRBV6-1 and TRBJ2-6, with D tentatively TRBD1 or TRBD2 (5 bases each). V was trimmed by 1 base and J by 0 bases, leaving 10 bases between them. Germline assignment: CDR1 MNHNS and CDR2 SASEGT. The CDR3 contains 17 residues. Here the CDR3 reads CASSEGGTYSGANVLTF. CDR3 DNA: TGTGCCAGCAGTGAAGGGGGGACCTACTCTGGGGCCAACGTCCTGACTTTC.

This clonotype came up a few times. The chain links TRBV7-8 to TRBJ2-3; 7 bases are shared with TRBD1. J was trimmed by 2 bases and V by 2 bases; bases with no gene match: 7. CDR3 size: 16 residues. CDR1 is SGHVS, CDR2 FQNEAQ, per germline. CDR3 region: CASSLRDSAITDTQYF. CDR3 sequence (DNA): TGTGCCAGCAGCTTACGGGACAGCGCGATCACAGATACGCAGTATTTT. The full variable domain, in which reference TRBV7-8 and TRBJ2-3 provide the parts outside the CDR3, is GAGVSQSPRYKVAKRGQDVALRCDPISGHVSLFWYQQALGQGPEFLTYFQNEAQLDKSGLPSDRFFAERPEGSVSTLKIQRTQQEDSAVYLCASSLRDSAITDTQYFGPGTRLTVL.

The CDR3 DNA reads as TGCAGTGCTACAGACAGGGGAAACTATGGCTACACCTTC. Its protein product is CSATDRGNYGYTF. The rearrangement uses TRBV20-1 and TRBJ1-2, with 8 positions matching TRBD1. The V segment lost 4 bases and the J segment 2 bases; nucleotides outside the gene matches: 3. The CDR3 is made up of 13 amino acids. Germline assignment: CDR1 DFQATT and CDR2 SNEGSKA (reference sequence).

A few counts support this clonotype. Written as DNA, the CDR3 is TGCGCCAGCAGCTTAAAAGGGGATGGAAACACCATATATTTT. As protein: CASSLKGDGNTIYF. The V call is TRBV5-1, the J call TRBJ1-3, with a weak D call TRBD1 (5 bases). Germline-derived CDR1 and CDR2 are SGHRS and YFSETQ. Trimming took off 2 bases at V and 3 bases at J, with 9 bases between the two ends. The CDR3 runs to 14 residues.

This clonotype occurred a few times. The genes are TRBV12-3 or TRBV12-4 and TRBJ1-3, with D possibly TRBD1 on 5 matching bases. Trimming removed 10 bases at V and 2 bases at J, with 12 bases between. The CDR3 length is 13 residues. CDR3 protein: CATPEGTGNTIYF. The CDR3 DNA reads TGTGCCACCCCTGAGGGGACTGGAAACACCATATATTTT.

The V call is TRBV6-1, the J call TRBJ1-5; TRBD1 might be the D (6 bases). Between the trimmed V and J ends, which lost 6 bases and 2 bases, there was a span of 14 bases. Germline V gene data show CDR1 as MNHNS and CDR2 as SASEGT. The CDR3 consists of 15 residues. CDR3 bases: TGTGCCAGCAGCCGTACCCGACAGGGCAATCAGCCCCAGCATTTT. It codes for CASSRTRQGNQPQHF.

The chain uses TRBV20-1 and TRBJ2-7, with TRBD1 matching 8 bases. Germline V CDR1 and CDR2: DFQATT, SNEGSKA (reference sequence). The CDR3 is made up of 14 amino acids. The V segment lost 6 bases and the J segment 1 base; nucleotides outside the gene matches: 8. The CDR3, as DNA: TGCAGTGCCCCATGGCACAGGGGGTCCTACGAGCAGTACTTC. Its translation is CSAPWHRGSYEQYF.

This clonotype showed up just a few times. The DNA for the CDR3 is TGTGCCAGCAGTTTCCCAGGGTACTATGGCTACACCTTC. This codes for CASSFPGYYGYTF. The chain carries TRBV11-2 and TRBJ1-2; a weak D match, TRBD1 (5 bases). The CDR3 sequence is 13 residues long. The V end was cut by 6 bases, the J end by 3 bases, with 11 bases between. Germline V gene sequence: CDR1 SGHAT, CDR2 FQNNGV.

J is TRBJ2-2 and V is TRBV7-6; no reliable D call. Trimming took off 1 base at V and 8 bases at J, with 17 bases between the two ends. The germline gives CDR1 SGHVS, CDR2 FNYEAQ. The CDR3 spans 16 residues. For the CDR3, the DNA is TGTGCCAGCAGCTTAGTCGGAGAAGCCATAACTGGGGAGCTGTTTTTT. It translates to CASSLVGEAITGELFF. Supplemented by reference TRBV7-6 and TRBJ2-2, the full variable domain reads GAGVSQSPRYKVTKRGQDVALRCDPISGHVSLYWYRQALGQGPEFLTYFNYEAQQDKSGLPNDRFSAERPEGSISTLTIQRTEQRDSAMYRCASSLVGEAITGELFFGEGSRLTVL.

V is TRBV15 and J is TRBJ2-2, with 9 bases matching TRBD1. The CDR3 covers 15 residues. The trim removed 5 bases at V and 6 bases at J, leaving 7 bases unmatched. The germline gives CDR1 LNHNV, CDR2 YYDKDF (reference sequence). The CDR3 DNA is TGTGCCACCAGCTCGGACAGGGGCAGGGCCGGGGAGCTGTTTTTT. Its protein is CATSSDRGRAGELFF.

The gene calls are TRBV11-1 and TRBJ2-7; 11 positions agree with TRBD2. The CDR3 covers 16 residues. CDR1 is SGHAT, CDR2 FQDESV, per germline (reference sequence). V gave up 3 bases and J gave up 2 bases; unmatched junction bases: 6. The CDR3: CASSLGTSGYPYEQYF. The CDR3 region has the DNA TGTGCCAGCAGCTTGGGGACTAGCGGATACCCCTACGAGCAGTACTTC.

This clonotype was detected only a few times. As DNA, the CDR3 is TGTGCCAGCAGCTTAGGAGGGGGTGAAGCTTTCTTT. Translated: CASSLGGGEAFF. The chain employs TRBV7-9 and TRBJ1-1; the D gene is possibly TRBD1 (6 bases). V was clipped by 1 base and J by 7 bases, with 7 bases between them. This CDR3 spans 12 amino acids. CDR1 is SEHNR and CDR2 is FQNEAQ in the germline V gene (reference sequence).

This rearrangement joins TRBV10-3 to TRBJ2-5; D is possibly TRBD1 (6 bases). Germline V CDR1 and CDR2: ENHRY, SYGVKD. Trimming took 6 bases from V and 4 from J, leaving 9 bases between them. This CDR3 contains 12 residues. CDR3 nucleotides: TGTGCCATCAGGGACAGAAGAGAGACCCAGTACTTC. It translates to CAIRDRRETQYF.

The chain couples TRBV20-1 to TRBJ2-2, with D possibly being TRBD1 or TRBD2 (5 bases each). This CDR3 is 12 amino acids long. With 2 bases removed from V and 9 bases from J, the gap between germline ends came to 10 bases. The germline V gene has CDR1 DFQATT and CDR2 SNEGSKA (reference sequence). CDR3 loop: CSARQGAWELFF. The CDR3 nucleotides are TGCAGTGCTAGACAGGGAGCCTGGGAGCTGTTTTTT.

The rearrangement links TRBV12-3 or TRBV12-4 to TRBJ2-5, with 10 nucleotides matching TRBD2. The CDR3 is made up of 15 amino acids. Trimming cost V 4 bases and J 4 bases; bases outside gene matches: 6. The CDR3 reads CASSYTSGIGETQYF. CDR3 sequence (DNA): TGTGCCAGCAGTTATACTAGCGGGATTGGAGAGACCCAGTACTTC.

In its sample, this clonotype was seen many times. The V call is TRBV10-3, the J call TRBJ1-5; no clear D. This CDR3 spans 14 amino acids. CDR1 and CDR2 (germline): ENHRY, SYGVKD. Trimming shortened V by 0 bases and J by 7 bases, and 10 bases separated the two germline ends. This CDR3 is CAISESLGYQPQHF. The CDR3 DNA sequence: TGTGCCATCAGTGAGTCGTTGGGGTACCAGCCCCAGCATTTT.

This clonotype turned up a few times. The V and J genes are TRBV15 and TRBJ2-5; D not resolved. The CDR3 is 10 amino acids. Germline CDR1 and CDR2: LNHNV and YYDKDF (reference sequence). V lost 10 bases, J lost 5 bases, and 8 bases lay in between. The CDR3 coding sequence is TGTGCCAGGGCCGGGGAGACCCAGTACTTC. It translates to CARAGETQYF. Full variable domain (rest looked up from reference TRBV15 and TRBJ2-5): DAMVIQNPRYQVTQFGKPVTLSCSQTLNHNVMYWYQQKSSQAPKLLFHYYDKDFNNEADTPDNFQSRRPNTSFCFLDIRSPGLGDTAMYLCARAGETQYFGPGTRLLVL.

In this sample, this clonotype turned up a few times. The chain couples TRBV5-1 to TRBJ2-5; D possibly matches TRBD1 or TRBD2 (5 bases each). This CDR3 is 14 amino acids long. In germline, CDR1 is SGHRS, CDR2 YFSETQ. The V gene lost 3 bases and the J gene lost 2 bases, with 11 bases spanning the gap. CDR3 region: CASSSLGPQETQYF. CDR3 coding DNA: TGCGCCAGCAGCTCCCTGGGACCACAAGAGACCCAGTACTTC. The whole variable domain, remainder taken from reference TRBV5-1 and TRBJ2-5, is KAGVTQTPRYLIKTRGQQVTLSCSPISGHRSVSWYQQTPGQGLQFLFEYFSETQRNKGNFPGRFSGRQFSNSRSEMNVSTLELGDSALYLCASSSLGPQETQYFGPGTRLLVL.

The V gene is TRBV4-3, the J gene TRBJ1-6; no firm D call. Germline V lookup: CDR1 LGHNA, CDR2 YSLEER. There are 13 residues in the CDR3. V shed 0 bases and J shed 11 bases, with 8 bases lying between them. The CDR3 DNA reads as TGCGCCAGCAGCCAAGACCCCGGGGCACCCCTCCACTTT. This encodes CASSQDPGAPLHF.

The chain recombines TRBV4-1 with TRBJ2-3; D may be TRBD2 (6 bases). Germline CDR1 MGHRA, CDR2 YSYEKL. Deletions cut 4 bases from V and 2 bases from J, with 10 bases between. This CDR3 has 14 amino acids. DNA of the CDR3: TGCGCCAGCAGCCGCCGGGAGATCACAGATACGCAGTATTTT. This translates into CASSRREITDTQYF.

This clonotype came up a few times. The chain employs TRBV3-1 and TRBJ2-5; D may be TRBD2 (6 bases). The CDR3 is 14 residues long. V was clipped by 9 bases and J by 1 base, with 15 bases between them. Germline CDR1 and CDR2: LGHDT and YNNKEL (reference sequence). The CDR3 DNA is TGTGCCAGTGCTCTGCGGGGCGGCCAAGAGACCCAGTACTTC. Translated: CASALRGGQETQYF.

The chain is built from TRBV5-1 and TRBJ2-7, with a tentative D call TRBD1 (6 bases). Deletions cut 2 bases from V and 6 bases from J, with 9 bases between. The CDR3 consists of 12 residues. Germline V lookup: CDR1 SGHRS, CDR2 YFSETQ. Here the CDR3 DNA reads TGCGCCAGCAGCTTCAAGGACAGCGAGCAGTACTTC. Its translation: CASSFKDSEQYF.

Only a few counts were recorded for this clonotype. V and J are TRBV4-1 and TRBJ1-2, with D tentatively TRBD1 (5 bases). The germline CDR1 and CDR2 sequences are MGHRA and YSYEKL. This CDR3 has 16 amino acids. Trimming left V 1 base short and J 2 bases short, with 14 bases between. This chain's CDR3 is CASSQVRQGLNYGYTF. The CDR3 DNA reads as TGCGCCAGCAGCCAAGTGAGGCAGGGTTTAAACTATGGCTACACCTTC.

A few counts support this clonotype. The rearrangement joins TRBV25-1 to TRBJ2-1; 7 bases are a match to TRBD1. This CDR3 contains 16 residues. Germline values: CDR1 MGHDK, CDR2 SYGVNS. V shed 5 bases, J shed 4 bases, and the junction held 11 bases outside the gene matches. CDR3 sequence: CASSQRQGIVYNEQFF. CDR3 DNA sequence: TGTGCCAGCAGTCAGAGACAGGGCATCGTGTACAATGAGCAGTTCTTC.

The J gene is TRBJ1-5, the V gene TRBV5-1; maybe TRBD1 (5 bases). Germline V gene sequence: CDR1 SGHRS, CDR2 YFSETQ. This CDR3 has 14 amino acids. The V end lost 4 bases, the J end lost 7 bases, and 15 bases lay between the germline ends. The CDR3 sequence is CASSPGPTPQPQHF. CDR3 nucleotide sequence: TGCGCCAGCAGCCCGGGACCCACCCCCCAGCCCCAGCATTTT.